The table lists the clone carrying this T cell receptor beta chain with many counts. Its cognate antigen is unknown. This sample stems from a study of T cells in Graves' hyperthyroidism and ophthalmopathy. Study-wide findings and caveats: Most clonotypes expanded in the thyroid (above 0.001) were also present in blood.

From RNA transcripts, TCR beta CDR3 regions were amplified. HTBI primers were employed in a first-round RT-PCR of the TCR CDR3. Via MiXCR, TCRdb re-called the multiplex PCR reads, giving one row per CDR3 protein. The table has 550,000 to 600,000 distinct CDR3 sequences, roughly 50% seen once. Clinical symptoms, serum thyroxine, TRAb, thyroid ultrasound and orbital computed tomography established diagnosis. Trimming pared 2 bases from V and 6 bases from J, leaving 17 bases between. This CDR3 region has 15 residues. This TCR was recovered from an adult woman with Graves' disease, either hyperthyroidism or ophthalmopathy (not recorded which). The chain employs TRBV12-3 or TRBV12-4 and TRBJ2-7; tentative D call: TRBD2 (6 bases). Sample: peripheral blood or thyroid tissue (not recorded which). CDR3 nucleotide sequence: TGTGCCAGCAGTTTAACGGCGGGACGGGAAGGCGAGCAGTACTTC. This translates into CASSLTAGREGEQYF.